The 24 T cell receptor beta chains listed next were all sequenced from one sample in a study of T cells in Graves' hyperthyroidism and ophthalmopathy. Amplification targeted TCR beta CDR3 regions from RNA transcripts. The TCR CDR3 first-round RT-PCR relied on the HTBI primer set. In TCRdb, the multiplex PCR reads were re-called with MiXCR into one record per CDR3 protein. The sample holds under 250,000 distinct CDR3 sequences, about 25% seen once. The source material was blood. These receptors all come from a woman between 35 and 50 years old with Graves' ophthalmopathy.

This clonotype was seen at least ten times. The chain uses TRBV29-1 and TRBJ1-1, with D unresolved. Trimming took 5 bases from V and 1 from J, leaving 5 bases between them. CDR1 is SQVTM, CDR2 ANQGSEA, per germline. This CDR3 is 11 amino acids long. DNA for the CDR3: TGCAGCGTTTTAGGGAACACTGAAGCTTTCTTT. Encoded protein: CSVLGNTEAFF.

This clonotype came up many times. The chain couples TRBV20-1 to TRBJ2-7; 7 bases match TRBD2. CDR1 and CDR2 (germline): DFQATT, SNEGSKA (reference sequence). CDR3 size: 19 residues. V trimming: 0 bases; J trimming: 0 bases; junction bases outside the gene matches: 17. CDR3 in DNA: TGCAGTGCTAGAGATTCCAACACTTCACTAGCGCCCACCTCCTACGAGCAGTACTTC. Translating it yields CSARDSNTSLAPTSYEQYF.

Many counts were recorded for this clonotype. The chain recombines TRBV11-2 with TRBJ1-1; TRBD1 matches at 8 bases. CDR1 SGHAT and CDR2 FQNNGV come from the germline V gene. Trimming took 4 bases from V and 7 from J; bases not matched to a gene: 5. The CDR3 runs 13 residues. CDR3 in amino acids: CASSYGQGLEAFF. The CDR3, as DNA: TGTGCCAGCAGCTATGGACAGGGACTTGAAGCTTTCTTT.

A note on this clonotype: This may be a read error: a much more frequent sequence differs by one nucleotide. The V call is TRBV7-2, the J call TRBJ1-1, with 8 bases fitting TRBD1. Germline V lookup: CDR1 SGHTA, CDR2 FQGNSA. The CDR3 runs 15 residues. For the CDR3, the DNA is TGTGCCAGCAGCTCCTCCCGACAGGGGAACTCTGAAGCTTTCTTT. Translating gives CASSSSRQGNSEAFF.

At least ten counts were recorded for this clonotype. The genes are TRBV29-1 and TRBJ2-7; the match to TRBD2 covers 8 bases. Per germline, CDR1 SQVTM and CDR2 ANQGSEA. The CDR3 has 14 residues. Trimming at V came to 2 bases and at J to 5 bases, leaving 8 bases not matched to a gene. The CDR3 DNA reads TGCAGCGTTGAAAGAACCGGGACTAGGAACGAGCAGTACTTC. Its protein product is CSVERTGTRNEQYF.

Notes on this clonotype: Possible read error: a much larger clone is one base away. The CDR3 DNA follows: TGTGCCAGCAGCGTAGGGGGGTCTAGCACAGATACGCGGTATTTT. This gives the protein CASSVGGSSTDTRYF. The V gene is TRBV28, the J gene TRBJ2-3, with D possibly called TRBD1 or TRBD2 (6 bases each). The CDR3 sequence is 15 residues long. Germline V gives CDR1 MDHEN, CDR2 SYDVKM.

Ten or more counts support this clonotype. The gene calls are TRBV20-1 and TRBJ2-5, with 11 bases matching TRBD1. Per the germline V gene, CDR1 is DFQATT and CDR2 is SNEGSKA (reference sequence). The CDR3 contains 15 residues. V lost 5 bases to trimming and J lost 5 bases; unmatched junction nucleotides: 10. The chain's CDR3 is CSAALGQGAGETQYF. The CDR3 DNA reads as TGCAGTGCTGCCCTCGGACAGGGGGCCGGTGAGACCCAGTACTTC.

At least ten counts were recorded for this clonotype. The chain employs TRBV3-1 and TRBJ1-2; weak D call: TRBD1 (6 bases). The CDR3 totals 12 residues. Deletions cut 8 bases from V and 5 bases from J, with 12 bases between. Germline CDR1 and CDR2: LGHDT and YNNKEL (reference sequence). CDR3 residues: CASGAGDYGYTF. Written as DNA, the CDR3 is TGTGCCAGCGGGGCAGGGGATTATGGCTACACCTTC.

This clonotype was picked up many times. The chain couples TRBV12-5 to TRBJ2-5, with 9 nucleotides matching TRBD2. The CDR3 spans 16 residues. Unmatched junction bases numbered 11, after V lost 6 bases and J lost 3 bases. Per the germline V gene, CDR1 is LGHNT and CDR2 is FRNRAP. The CDR3: CASGRDTSGRKETQYF. In nucleotides, the CDR3 is TGTGCTAGTGGACGCGACACAAGCGGGAGGAAAGAGACCCAGTACTTC. Based on the CDR3 plus reference TRBV12-5 and TRBJ2-5, the full variable domain is DARVTQTPRHKVTEMGQEVTMRCQPILGHNTVFWYRQTMMQGLELLAYFRNRAPLDDSGMPKDRFSAEMPDATLATLKIQPSEPRDSAVYFCASGRDTSGRKETQYFGPGTRLLVL.

The chain couples TRBV12-3 or TRBV12-4 to TRBJ1-3, with no clear D. The length of the CDR3 is 13 residues. The V end lost 6 bases, the J end lost 0 bases, and 6 bases lay between the germline ends. The CDR3 region has the DNA TGTGCCAGCAGGGCAGACTCTGGAAACACCATATATTTT. This gives the protein CASRADSGNTIYF.

The chain recombines TRBV4-1 with TRBJ1-1; the D gene is possibly TRBD1 (5 bases). Germline V gene sequence: CDR1 MGHRA, CDR2 YSYEKL. There are 14 residues in the CDR3. The V gene lost 1 base and the J gene lost 3 bases, with 9 bases spanning the gap. CDR3 coding DNA: TGCGCCAGCAGCCAAGGTCAGGGCTACACTGAAGCTTTCTTT. This codes for CASSQGQGYTEAFF.

This clonotype is a singleton in its sample. The chain is built from TRBV7-2 and TRBJ1-1, with TRBD1 as a possible D gene (6 bases). The CDR3 is made up of 15 amino acids. Germline assignment: CDR1 SGHTA and CDR2 FQGNSA. V gave up 5 bases and J gave up 6 bases, with 19 bases separating them. The CDR3 DNA follows: TGTGCCAGCAGCCCCGGGACACTACGTCGAGCTGAAGCTTTCTTT. This encodes CASSPGTLRRAEAFF.

This clonotype was seen many times. V and J are TRBV12-5 and TRBJ2-2; D tentatively fits TRBD1 or TRBD2 (5 bases each). The CDR3 consists of 16 residues. The germline CDR1 and CDR2 sequences are LGHNT and FRNRAP. V dropped 2 bases and J dropped 0 bases, with 10 bases sitting between them. CDR3 nucleotide sequence: TGTGCTAGTGGTTTGACGAGGGGCGCGAACACCGGGGAGCTGTTTTTT. It codes for CASGLTRGANTGELFF.

This clonotype has ten or more counts. This chain joins TRBV30 and TRBJ1-3; 8 bases agree with TRBD1. J gave up 0 bases and V 2 bases, and 6 bases lay outside the gene matches. The CDR3 length is 16 residues. Germline CDR1 and CDR2: GTSNPN and SVGIG (reference sequence). CDR3 sequence reads: CAWSLPGQVSGNTIYF. The CDR3 DNA reads TGTGCCTGGAGTCTCCCGGGACAGGTCTCTGGAAACACCATATATTTT. The full variable domain, in which reference TRBV30 and TRBJ1-3 provide the parts outside the CDR3, is SQTIHQWPATLVQPVGSPLSLECTVEGTSNPNLYWYRQAAGRGLQLLFYSVGIGQISSEVPQNLSASRPQDRQFILSSKKLLLSDSGFYLCAWSLPGQVSGNTIYFGEGSWLTVV.

Ten or more counts support this clonotype. The rearrangement uses TRBV29-1 and TRBJ2-7, with TRBD2 matching over 10 bases. V shed 4 bases and J 4 bases; nucleotides not matched to a gene: 4. From germline, CDR1 is SQVTM and CDR2 ANQGSEA. This CDR3 is 13 amino acids long. The CDR3 loop reads CSVAPAGGYEQYF. Here the CDR3 DNA reads TGCAGCGTTGCCCCAGCGGGAGGGTACGAGCAGTACTTC.

This clonotype has a count of ten or more. The chain couples TRBV18 to TRBJ1-1; 8 bases are shared with TRBD1. Germline V gene sequence: CDR1 KGHSH, CDR2 LQKENI. With 5 bases clipped from V and 0 bases from J, the junction kept 8 bases outside the gene matches. This CDR3 is built from 16 residues. The CDR3 DNA reads as TGTGCCAGCTCAGAATACAGGGGGAGTATGAACACTGAAGCTTTCTTT. It specifies CASSEYRGSMNTEAFF.

The chain joins TRBV4-1 to TRBJ1-5; 8 bases align to TRBD1. V trimming: 3 bases; J trimming: 4 bases; junction bases outside the gene matches: 2. There are 14 residues in the CDR3. Germline values: CDR1 MGHRA, CDR2 YSYEKL. The CDR3 DNA is TGCGCCAGCAGCCAGAACAGGGGGAATCAGCCCCAGCATTTT. Protein sequence: CASSQNRGNQPQHF.

Written as DNA, the CDR3 is TGTGCCAGTAGGATAGGAGGTCCCATGGGGGAGCAGTACTTC. Its protein product is CASRIGGPMGEQYF. The chain has TRBV6-2 or TRBV6-3 and TRBJ2-7; perhaps TRBD2 as D (5 bases). The V end lost 9 bases, the J end lost 7 bases, and 22 bases lay between the germline ends. The CDR3 runs 14 residues. Germline loops: CDR1 MNHEY, CDR2 SVGEGT.

The chain couples TRBV5-1 to TRBJ2-5; 11 bases are shared with TRBD2. Looked up from germline, CDR1 is SGHRS and CDR2 is YFSETQ. V was pared by 4 bases and J by 2 bases, with 7 bases of the junction left unmatched. The CDR3 runs to 16 residues. CDR3 loop: CASSQAGLAVQETQYF. Written as DNA, the CDR3 is TGCGCCAGCAGCCAGGCGGGACTAGCGGTACAAGAGACCCAGTACTTC.

The chain has TRBV7-6 and TRBJ2-7, with D perhaps TRBD1 (6 bases). Trimming took 4 bases from V and 4 from J, leaving 14 bases between them. CDR1 is SGHVS, CDR2 FNYEAQ, per germline. This CDR3 has 14 residues. The CDR3 DNA follows: TGTGCCAGCAGCTACAGGGTTGGTCCTTACGAGCAGTACTTC. It codes for CASSYRVGPYEQYF.

This clonotype was recorded many times. This sequence joins TRBV4-1 and TRBJ1-2; 7 positions match TRBD1. The CDR3 has 17 residues. CDR1 and CDR2 from the germline V gene are MGHRA and YSYEKL. V shed 1 base, J shed 5 bases, and the junction held 13 bases outside the gene matches. The CDR3 nucleotides are TGCGCCAGCAGCCAAGGGAGTCGTACAGGGGAATTGTATGGCTACACCTTC. Protein sequence: CASSQGSRTGELYGYTF.

The table lists this clonotype with many counts. The V gene is TRBV20-1, the J gene TRBJ1-5; D gene uncertain. The CDR3 is made up of 14 amino acids. Germline values: CDR1 DFQATT, CDR2 SNEGSKA (reference sequence). V was trimmed by 4 bases and J by 4 bases, leaving 14 bases between them. The CDR3 reads CSAKDNSGNQPQHF. CDR3 DNA sequence: TGCAGTGCTAAAGACAATTCTGGAAATCAGCCCCAGCATTTT.

This clonotype has at least ten counts. The V gene is TRBV28, the J gene TRBJ1-5, with a possible D match to TRBD1 (5 bases). Germline V gives CDR1 MDHEN, CDR2 SYDVKM. The CDR3 covers 15 residues. V was cut by 5 bases and J by 0 bases, with 11 bases left in between. The CDR3 sequence: CASSPAGGSNQPQHF. CDR3 sequence (DNA): TGTGCCAGCAGTCCCGCTGGGGGTAGCAATCAGCCCCAGCATTTT.

The chain employs TRBV6-7 and TRBJ2-5; a possible D gene is TRBD2 (6 bases). Being an ORF, TRBV6-7 has a function that is uncertain. The CDR3 loop spans 13 amino acids. V shed 7 bases and J shed 0 bases, with 9 bases lying between them. This CDR3 is CASKEGYQETQYF. CDR3 in DNA: TGTGCCAGCAAGGAGGGATACCAAGAGACCCAGTACTTC.